The clone carrying this T cell receptor beta chain was observed a few times. For the second PCR, which ran for roughly 7 to 11 cycles, a sample-barcoded 5' primer and a J-beta primer mix were used. Tags on each cDNA molecule came from a template-switch adaptor with 12 random nucleotides. TCRdb re-analysed the 5' RACE reads in MiXCR, keeping a single row per CDR3 protein. This table holds some 370,000 distinct CDR3 sequences, approximately 52% found once. The entry originates in a study of blood T cells in healthy people across ages. Trimming cost V 6 bases and J 4 bases, with 19 bases left between them. Per germline, CDR1 ENHRY and CDR2 SYGVKD. The CDR3 consists of 15 residues. Peripheral blood samples of 9 to 10 milliliters were drawn from each donor.

This chain uses TRBV10-3 with TRBJ2-7, with TRBD2 as a possible D gene (5 bases). The sequenced material came from blood. This receptor was taken from a man aged 60 to 69 in good health. CDR3 nucleotides: TGTGCCATCAGCAGAGGACGAGGAGGACCTTACGAGCAGTACTTC. As protein: CAISRGRGGPYEQYF.